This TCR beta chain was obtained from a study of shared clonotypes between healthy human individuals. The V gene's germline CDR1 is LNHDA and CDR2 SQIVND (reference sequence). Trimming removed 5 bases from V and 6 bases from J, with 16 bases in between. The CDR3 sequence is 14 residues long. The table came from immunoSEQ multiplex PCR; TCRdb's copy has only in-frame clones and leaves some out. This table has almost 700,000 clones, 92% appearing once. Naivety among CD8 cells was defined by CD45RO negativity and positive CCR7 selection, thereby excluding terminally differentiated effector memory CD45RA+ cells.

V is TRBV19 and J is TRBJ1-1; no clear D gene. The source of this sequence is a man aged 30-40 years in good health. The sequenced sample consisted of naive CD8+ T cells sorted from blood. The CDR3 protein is CASSPPTVDSEAFF. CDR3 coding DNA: TGTGCCAGTAGTCCCCCGACGGTGGACTCTGAAGCTTTCTTT.